These 4 T cell receptor beta chains came from one sample sequenced in a study of cytotoxic CD8 clonotypes in ibrutinib-treated CLL. Clones were sequenced by immunoSEQ multiplex PCR, and TCRdb holds only the in-frame ones, with some missing. The sample has about 24,000 clones; about 78% are singletons. The source was PBMCs, collected before ibrutinib treatment. Receptors were obtained from a human donor with chronic lymphocytic leukemia.

The genes are TRBV7-2 and TRBJ2-2; no clear D gene. This CDR3 is 14 amino acids long. The V gene lost 5 bases and the J gene lost 5 bases, with 12 bases spanning the gap. Germline CDR1 SGHTA, CDR2 FQGNSA. CDR3 nucleotides: TGTGCCAGCAGCCAAATTCCCGGGACCGGGGAGCTGTTTTTT. As protein: CASSQIPGTGELFF.

The chain joins TRBV7-7 to TRBJ2-5; 13 nucleotides agree with TRBD2. CDR3 length equals 15 residues. V lost 3 bases to trimming and J lost 4 bases; unmatched junction nucleotides: 2. The germline V gene has CDR1 SSHAT and CDR2 FNYEAQ (reference sequence). The DNA of the CDR3 is TGTGCCAGCAGCTTGGGACTAGCGGGAAGAGAGACCCAGTACTTC. Amino acid sequence: CASSLGLAGRETQYF.

J is TRBJ1-1 and V is TRBV14, with D perhaps matching TRBD1 (6 bases). This CDR3 spans 12 amino acids. The V end was cut by 6 bases, the J end by 6 bases, with 11 bases between. CDR1 and CDR2 (germline): SGHDN, FVKESK. This CDR3 reads CASSFGTPEAFF. In nucleotides, the CDR3 is TGTGCCAGCAGTTTCGGGACACCTGAAGCTTTCTTT.

V is TRBV7-3 and J is TRBJ2-2; D remains ambiguous. The germline V gene encodes CDR1 SGHTA and CDR2 FQGTGA. Trimming took 0 bases from V and 4 from J, leaving 15 bases between them. This CDR3 comprises 17 residues. In DNA form, the CDR3 reads TGTGCCAGCAGCTTAACTTTGGCTAAGGTTGGCACCGGGGAGCTGTTTTTT. Translated, it gives CASSLTLAKVGTGELFF.